These 15 T cell receptor beta chains were sequenced from one sample in a study of blood T cells in healthy people across ages. It was with a sample-barcoded 5' primer and a J-beta primer mix that a second PCR of about 7 to 12 cycles was run. Each CDR3 protein is one row after TCRdb ran MiXCR on the 5' RACE reads. The sample comprises approximately 850,000 distinct CDR3 sequences, 44% of which are singletons, and roughly a fifth rests with the top ten. Sequencing was carried out using blood. These receptors were collected from a man aged 55 to 70 in good health.

A note on this clonotype: This may stem from a read error, because a much larger clone lies one nucleotide away. The chain has TRBV6-5 and TRBJ1-2, with D tentatively TRBD1 (5 bases). The CDR3 covers 15 residues. Germline V lookup: CDR1 MNHEY, CDR2 SVGAGI. The CDR3 bases are TGTGCCAGAAGTTACTCACGGGGGGGGAACTATGGCTACACCTTC. Its translation: CARSYSRGGNYGYTF.

This clonotype was seen only a few times. CDR3 DNA: TGTGCCAGCAGCTTTGCTGGGACAGGGCTGAGCGAGCAGTACTTC. Translated, it gives CASSFAGTGLSEQYF. The chain employs TRBV11-3 and TRBJ2-7, with 9 bases lining up with TRBD1. The CDR3 runs 15 residues. V shed 3 bases, J shed 6 bases, and the junction held 9 bases outside the gene matches. Germline loops: CDR1 SGHNT, CDR2 YENEEA.

This clonotype appeared a few times. This could be a read error, since a much larger clone is one nucleotide away. The rearrangement uses TRBV4-1 and TRBJ2-4; possibly TRBD1 or TRBD2 for D (5 bases each). The V end was cut by 1 base, the J end by 13 bases, with 32 bases between. Germline-derived CDR1 and CDR2 are MGHRA and YSYEKL. This CDR3 has 19 amino acids. Here the CDR3 reads CASSQVGFSSGRTYNEQYF. DNA for the CDR3: TGCGCCAGCAGCCAAGTAGGCTTTTCGTCGGGGCGCACCTACAATGAGCAGTACTTC.

This clonotype was seen a few times. The chain carries TRBV6-1 and TRBJ1-2; tentatively, D is TRBD1 (6 bases). This CDR3 has 13 amino acids. Germline V lookup: CDR1 MNHNS, CDR2 SASEGT. V lost 6 bases to trimming and J lost 4 bases, with 12 bases between them. CDR3: CASREGGPYGYTF. The CDR3 nucleotides read TGTGCCAGCAGAGAGGGGGGGCCCTATGGCTACACCTTC.

About this clonotype: A much larger clone sits a single nucleotide away, making a read error possible. The V and J genes are TRBV4-3 and TRBJ2-1; 9 bases fit TRBD2. The CDR3 totals 16 residues. Trimming removed 0 bases from V and 6 bases from J; junction bases left unmatched: 6. Germline V lookup: CDR1 LGHNA, CDR2 YSLEER. CDR3 residues: CASSQERSGGFNEQFF. In nucleotides, the CDR3 is TGCGCCAGCAGCCAAGAGAGGAGCGGGGGGTTCAATGAGCAGTTCTTC.

The chain joins TRBV7-9 to TRBJ2-5; possibly TRBD2 for D (6 bases). The J call may be mistaken, given a closer DNA end match to TRBJ2-7. Germline loops: CDR1 SEHNR, CDR2 FQNEAQ (reference sequence). The CDR3 is made up of 15 amino acids. CDR3 nucleotides: TGTGCCAGCAGCTTACTCCTCCAGGGAGCGGGCGAGCAGTACTTC. Translation: CASSLLLQGAGEQYF.

The J gene is TRBJ2-5, the V gene TRBV9; D not resolved. CDR1 is SGDLS and CDR2 is YYNGEE in the germline V gene. V gave up 4 bases and J gave up 11 bases, with 21 bases separating them. The CDR3 has 14 residues. The CDR3 spells CASSPYAQESEQYF. The CDR3 DNA reads TGTGCCAGCAGCCCCTACGCCCAGGAGAGTGAGCAGTACTTC.

As concerns this clonotype: Compared with germline, one end of the junction differs, possibly owing to a read error. CDR3 sequence reads: CAGSQAGLINTGELFF. The DNA for the CDR3 is TGTGCCGGCAGCCAAGCAGGACTCATAAACACCGGGGAGCTGTTTTTT. The rearrangement uses TRBV14 and TRBJ2-2, with D maybe TRBD2 (5 bases). Germline values: CDR1 SGHDN, CDR2 FVKESK. The CDR3 loop spans 16 amino acids.

This clonotype was seen just once. The gene calls are TRBV6-2 or TRBV6-3 and TRBJ2-1, with D tentatively TRBD1 or TRBD2 (5 bases each). The J call is in doubt because the DNA end fits TRBJ2-7 better. The germline gives CDR1 MNHEY, CDR2 SVGEGT. The CDR3 runs to 16 residues. CDR3 sequence: CASSKIRDPGAAEQYF. The CDR3 DNA follows: TGTGCCAGCAGTAAGATCCGGGACCCTGGCGCTGCCGAGCAGTACTTC.

The V call is TRBV4-1, the J call TRBJ2-7; 8 bases line up with TRBD2. Trimming cost V 3 bases and J 3 bases; bases outside gene matches: 7. CDR1 is MGHRA and CDR2 is YSYEKL in the germline V gene. This CDR3 has 15 amino acids. CDR3 in amino acids: CASSHLSRGDYEQYF. The CDR3 region has the DNA TGCGCCAGCAGCCACCTCTCGCGGGGGGACTACGAGCAGTACTTC.

V usage is TRBV2 and J usage is TRBJ1-1, with a tentative D call TRBD1 (5 bases). V was pared by 10 bases and J by 3 bases, with 12 bases between. The CDR3 covers 12 residues. CDR1 and CDR2 (germline): SNHLY, FYNNEI. The CDR3 protein is CAIGAPDTEAFF. CDR3 bases: TGTGCCATAGGGGCGCCGGACACTGAAGCTTTCTTT. Full variable domain (outside the CDR3, taken from reference TRBV2 and TRBJ1-1): EPEVTQTPSHQVTQMGQEVILRCVPISNHLYFYWYRQILGQKVEFLVSFYNNEISEKSEIFDDQFSVERPDGSNFTLKIRSTKLEDSAMYFCAIGAPDTEAFFGQGTRLTVV.

The chain uses TRBV6-2 or TRBV6-3 and TRBJ2-3; no definite D call. The germline V and J ends were trimmed by 6 bases and 7 bases, with 14 bases remaining between them. Germline V gene sequence: CDR1 MNHEY, CDR2 SVGEGT. The CDR3 has 13 residues. This CDR3 is CASRILPTNTQYF. CDR3 coding DNA: TGTGCCAGCAGGATACTACCAACGAATACGCAGTATTTT.

This clonotype was seen a handful of times. The chain is built from TRBV20-1 and TRBJ2-7; 10 positions match TRBD2. Per the germline V gene, CDR1 is DFQATT and CDR2 is SNEGSKA (reference sequence). J was trimmed by 0 bases and V by 3 bases; bases with no gene match: 17. The CDR3 length is 19 residues. The CDR3 here is CSARSEGLAGASFSYEQYF. In nucleotides, the CDR3 is TGCAGTGCTAGGTCGGAGGGCCTAGCGGGGGCCTCTTTCTCCTACGAGCAGTACTTC.

This clonotype was seen a few times. V usage is TRBV20-1 and J usage is TRBJ2-5, with D maybe TRBD1 (7 bases). The germline gives CDR1 DFQATT, CDR2 SNEGSKA (reference sequence). The CDR3 has 13 amino acids. The V end lost 3 bases, the J end lost 1 base, and 9 bases lay between the germline ends. CDR3 in DNA: TGCAGTGCTAGCAGGGGGGCCCAAGAGACCCAGTACTTC. As protein: CSASRGAQETQYF.

The chain links TRBV29-1 to TRBJ2-7, with D possibly TRBD2 on 6 matching bases. V dropped 6 bases and J dropped 0 bases, with 15 bases sitting between them. There are 14 residues in the CDR3. CDR1 and CDR2 (germline): SQVTM, ANQGSEA. CDR3 region: CSVGLVGSSYEQYF. The CDR3 coding sequence is TGCAGCGTGGGGCTAGTCGGGAGCTCCTACGAGCAGTACTTC.